Listed here are 23 T cell receptor beta chains from one sample, sequenced in a study of T cells in narcolepsy. Here immunoSEQ multiplex PCR was the method, and the copy in TCRdb shows in-frame clones only, minus some. Of approximately 30,000 clones in the sample, 86% were seen once. Sequenced: CD45RA- memory CD4+ T cells from PBMCs. These receptors were taken from a human donor with narcolepsy.

The chain links TRBV7-9 to TRBJ1-2; a weak D match, TRBD1 (6 bases). V shed 6 bases and J shed 6 bases, with 8 bases lying between them. The germline V gene encodes CDR1 SEHNR and CDR2 FQNEAQ (reference sequence). The CDR3 length is 11 residues. The CDR3 sequence: CASRGAHGYTF. The CDR3 DNA reads TGTGCCAGCAGGGGGGCGCATGGCTACACCTTC. Drawing the rest from reference TRBV7-9 and TRBJ1-2, the complete variable domain is DTGVSQNPRHKITKRGQNVTFRCDPISEHNRLYWYRQTLGQGPEFLTYFQNEAQLEKSRLLSDRFSAERPKGSFSTLEIQRTEQGDSAMYLCASRGAHGYTFGSGTRLTVV.

This chain uses TRBV5-1 with TRBJ1-2; D may be TRBD1 (6 bases). The V end was cut by 1 base, the J end by 3 bases, with 10 bases between. Looked up from germline, CDR1 is SGHRS and CDR2 is YFSETQ. The CDR3 totals 14 residues. CDR3 region: CASSLRGGDYGYTF. The CDR3 nucleotides read TGCGCCAGCAGCTTGAGAGGGGGGGACTATGGCTACACCTTC.

The V and J genes are TRBV11-2 and TRBJ1-5; 9 nucleotides agree with TRBD1. The germline CDR1 and CDR2 sequences are SGHAT and FQNNGV. There are 15 residues in the CDR3. The junction had 7 bases not matched to a gene; V was cut back by 5 bases and J by 5 bases. CDR3 nucleotides: TGTGCCAGCAGCCTAAATACAGGGGGCGATCAGCCCCAGCATTTT. Its translation is CASSLNTGGDQPQHF.

The chain uses TRBV5-6 and TRBJ1-2; D is unclear. The germline CDR1 and CDR2 sequences are SGHDT and YYEEEE. CDR3 length equals 15 residues. V was clipped by 7 bases and J by 5 bases, with 21 bases between them. The CDR3 DNA sequence: TGTGCCAGCCGCCCCGGGTGGCAGACTGGGTATGGCTACACCTTC. Translation: CASRPGWQTGYGYTF.

This rearrangement joins TRBV6-6 to TRBJ2-7, with a weak D call TRBD2 (5 bases). V lost 7 bases and J 0 bases, leaving 10 bases between the germline ends. The CDR3 sequence is 13 residues long. Germline CDR1 reads MNHNY; CDR2 reads SVGAGI (reference sequence). The CDR3 coding sequence is TGTGCCAGCACGGGAACATTCTCCTACGAGCAGTACTTC. Its protein is CASTGTFSYEQYF.

The V call is TRBV6-4, the J call TRBJ2-5; D is unclear. This CDR3 region has 15 residues. Trimming pared 5 bases from V and 6 bases from J, leaving 19 bases between. Per the germline V gene, CDR1 is MRHNA and CDR2 is SNTAGT. The CDR3 here is CASSPQSTSVKTQYF. As DNA, the CDR3 is TGTGCCAGCAGTCCCCAGTCCACCTCGGTGAAGACCCAGTACTTC.

The V and J genes are TRBV6-1 and TRBJ1-5, with 9 bases aligning to TRBD1. V shed 4 bases, J shed 7 bases, and the junction held 2 bases outside the gene matches. The CDR3 sequence is 13 residues long. The V gene's germline CDR1 is MNHNS and CDR2 SASEGT. CDR3 DNA: TGTGCCAGCAGTGGGGACAGGGTGCAGCCCCAGCATTTT. It yields the protein CASSGDRVQPQHF.

The chain has TRBV11-2 and TRBJ1-5, with D maybe TRBD1 (5 bases). Germline V gene lookup returns CDR1 SGHAT and CDR2 FQNNGV. This CDR3 contains 14 residues. With 0 bases removed from V and 4 bases from J, the gap between germline ends came to 7 bases. The CDR3 region is CASSLDQGNQPQHF. The CDR3 region has the DNA TGTGCCAGCAGCTTAGACCAGGGAAATCAGCCCCAGCATTTT.

This chain joins TRBV15 and TRBJ2-3; 13 bases line up with TRBD2. Looked up from germline, CDR1 is LNHNV and CDR2 is YYDKDF (reference sequence). The ends lost 2 bases at V and 3 bases at J; junction bases unmatched: 8. This CDR3 is 18 amino acids long. In DNA, the CDR3 is TGTGCCACCAGCAGATCAACTAGCGGGGGGGCCCAAACAGATACGCAGTATTTT. Protein sequence: CATSRSTSGGAQTDTQYF.

In its sample, this clone was seen once. The J gene is TRBJ1-5, the V gene TRBV5-3; unclear D gene. TRBV5-3 is an ORF; its function is uncertain. This CDR3 is built from 16 residues. V was clipped by 0 bases and J by 1 base, with 11 bases between them. The CDR3 protein is CARSLVGSGSNQPQHF. The CDR3 DNA follows: TGTGCCAGAAGCTTGGTGGGGAGCGGCAGCAATCAGCCCCAGCATTTT.

The count of this clone is one. J is TRBJ2-1 and V is TRBV9, with 10 bases that match TRBD1. This CDR3 contains 16 residues. The junction had 2 bases not matched to a gene; V was cut back by 0 bases and J by 2 bases. CDR1 and CDR2 from the germline V gene are SGDLS and YYNGEE. The CDR3 loop is CASSVEGQGTYNEQFF. The CDR3 coding sequence is TGTGCCAGCAGCGTAGAGGGACAGGGGACCTACAATGAGCAGTTCTTC.

The V gene is TRBV18, the J gene TRBJ1-1; D uncertain. This CDR3 is built from 13 residues. Trimming pared 1 base from V and 1 base from J, leaving 4 bases between. Germline loops: CDR1 KGHSH, CDR2 LQKENI. In nucleotides, the CDR3 is TGTGCCAGCTCACCACAGCAGAACACTGAAGCTTTCTTT. This translates into CASSPQQNTEAFF.

In this sample, this clone turned up once. This rearrangement joins TRBV5-4 to TRBJ2-3; D tentatively fits TRBD1 or TRBD2 (5 bases each). Trimming stripped 5 bases from V and 4 bases from J, with 14 bases between. This CDR3 comprises 14 residues. Germline V gene lookup returns CDR1 SGHNT and CDR2 YYREEE (reference sequence). CDR3 sequence (DNA): TGTGCCAGCAGGACACTAGGGGCGGCAGATACGCAGTATTTT. This gives the protein CASRTLGAADTQYF.

The CDR3 reads CASKDREYEQYF. Written as DNA, the CDR3 is TGTGCCAGCAAGGACAGGGAATACGAGCAGTACTTC. V is TRBV6-5 and J is TRBJ2-7, with 8 nucleotides matching TRBD1. V lost 7 bases, J lost 4 bases, and 3 bases stayed unmatched. Germline V gives CDR1 MNHEY, CDR2 SVGAGI. The length of the CDR3 is 12 residues.

This chain links TRBV27 with TRBJ1-2; D might be TRBD1 (6 bases). V lost 6 bases to trimming and J lost 4 bases, with 12 bases between them. Germline V gene lookup returns CDR1 MNHEY and CDR2 SMNVEV (reference sequence). The CDR3 has 13 residues. The DNA for the CDR3 is TGTGCCAGCAGGGACAGCATCCTCTATGGCTACACCTTC. Its protein product is CASRDSILYGYTF.

The chain has TRBV11-1 and TRBJ1-6; D not resolved. This CDR3 has 14 residues. Trimming stripped 3 bases from V and 4 bases from J, with 7 bases between. Germline loops: CDR1 SGHAT, CDR2 FQDESV (reference sequence). The CDR3 loop reads CASSFEGYNSPLHF. For the CDR3, the DNA is TGTGCCAGCAGCTTTGAAGGTTATAATTCACCCCTCCACTTT.

This clone was counted a few times. The V gene is TRBV6-5, the J gene TRBJ1-2; D possibly corresponds to TRBD1 (5 bases). The germline CDR1 and CDR2 sequences are MNHEY and SVGAGI. V lost 6 bases, J lost 7 bases, and 15 bases lay in between. The CDR3 contains 13 residues. Here the CDR3 DNA reads TGTGCCAGCAGGGAACAGGATGGGTCTGGCTACACCTTC. Translating gives CASREQDGSGYTF.

The rearrangement joins TRBV7-9 to TRBJ1-1, with unresolved D. CDR3 length: 14 residues. CDR1 and CDR2 from the germline V gene are SEHNR and FQNEAQ (reference sequence). V dropped 3 bases and J dropped 1 base, with 9 bases sitting between them. CDR3 sequence: CASSLAPTNTEAFF. Written as DNA, the CDR3 is TGTGCCAGCAGCTTGGCCCCTACGAACACTGAAGCTTTCTTT.

V and J are TRBV10-1 and TRBJ2-5, with 9 bases fitting TRBD2. CDR1 WNHNN and CDR2 SYGVQD come from the germline V gene (reference sequence). Trimming cost V 0 bases and J 5 bases; bases outside gene matches: 7. The CDR3 is made up of 16 amino acids. CDR3: CASSESRAGGVETQYF. CDR3 in DNA: TGCGCCAGCAGTGAGTCGAGAGCGGGGGGTGTCGAGACCCAGTACTTC.

V is TRBV5-1 and J is TRBJ2-1; 10 bases agree with TRBD2. CDR3 length: 15 amino acids. V shed 3 bases and J 11 bases; nucleotides not matched to a gene: 11. CDR1 is SGHRS, CDR2 YFSETQ, per germline. The CDR3 nucleotides are TGCGCCAGCAGCTCTAGCGGGGGCGCCGAGAAACAGCAGTTCTTC. This sequence encodes CASSSSGGAEKQQFF.

This rearrangement joins TRBV11-2 to TRBJ1-1; no definite D call. Germline CDR1 SGHAT, CDR2 FQNNGV. The CDR3 consists of 14 residues. V dropped 1 base and J dropped 4 bases, with 10 bases sitting between them. The CDR3 nucleotides read TGTGCCAGCAGCTTAGTGGGTCGGGGCACTGAAGCTTTCTTT. Protein product: CASSLVGRGTEAFF.

The CDR3 protein is CASSVAPGQGNRQYF. The CDR3 region has the DNA TGTGCCAGCAGCGTAGCCCCGGGACAGGGTAACAGGCAGTACTTC. The rearrangement links TRBV9 to TRBJ2-7; 9 bases match TRBD1. Germline CDR1 and CDR2: SGDLS and YYNGEE. The CDR3 is made up of 15 amino acids. V was pared by 0 bases and J by 9 bases, with 10 bases of the junction left unmatched. Together with reference TRBV9 and TRBJ2-7, the CDR3 gives the full variable domain: DSGVTQTPKHLITATGQRVTLRCSPRSGDLSVYWYQQSLDQGLQFLIQYYNGEERAKGNILERFSAQQFPDLHSELNLSSLELGDSALYFCASSVAPGQGNRQYFGPGTRLTVT.

V gene TRBV6-5 combines with J gene TRBJ1-1, with a possible D match to TRBD1 (5 bases). Germline V gene lookup returns CDR1 MNHEY and CDR2 SVGAGI. The length of the CDR3 is 15 residues. Trimming removed 1 base at V and 4 bases at J, with 13 bases between. CDR3 DNA: TGTGCCAGCAGTTACTATGTCAGGGATGTCACTGAAGCTTTCTTT. Its translation: CASSYYVRDVTEAFF.